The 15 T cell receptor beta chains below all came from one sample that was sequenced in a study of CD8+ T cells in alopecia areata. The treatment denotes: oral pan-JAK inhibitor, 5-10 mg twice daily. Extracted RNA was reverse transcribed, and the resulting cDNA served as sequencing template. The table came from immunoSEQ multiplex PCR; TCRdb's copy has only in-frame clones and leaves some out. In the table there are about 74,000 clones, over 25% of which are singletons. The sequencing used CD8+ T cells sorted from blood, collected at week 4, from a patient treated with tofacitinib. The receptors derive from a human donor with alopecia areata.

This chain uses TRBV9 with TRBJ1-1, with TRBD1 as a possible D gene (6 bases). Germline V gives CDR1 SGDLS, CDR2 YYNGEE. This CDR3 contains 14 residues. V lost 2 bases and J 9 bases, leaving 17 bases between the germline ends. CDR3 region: CASSVKGGAEQAFF. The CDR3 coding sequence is TGTGCCAGCAGCGTCAAGGGGGGCGCAGAGCAAGCTTTCTTT.

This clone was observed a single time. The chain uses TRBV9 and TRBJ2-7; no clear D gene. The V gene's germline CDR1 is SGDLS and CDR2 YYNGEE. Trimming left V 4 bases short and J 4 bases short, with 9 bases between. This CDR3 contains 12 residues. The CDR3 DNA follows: TGTGCCAGCAGCCCCAATTCTTACGAGCAGTACTTC. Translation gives CASSPNSYEQYF.

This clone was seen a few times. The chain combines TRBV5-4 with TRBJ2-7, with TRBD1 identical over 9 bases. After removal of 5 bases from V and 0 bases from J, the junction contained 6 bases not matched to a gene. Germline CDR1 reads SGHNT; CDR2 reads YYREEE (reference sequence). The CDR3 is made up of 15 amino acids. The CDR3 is CASSRPGQGSYEQYF. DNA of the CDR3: TGTGCCAGCAGTCGACCGGGACAGGGCTCCTACGAGCAGTACTTC.

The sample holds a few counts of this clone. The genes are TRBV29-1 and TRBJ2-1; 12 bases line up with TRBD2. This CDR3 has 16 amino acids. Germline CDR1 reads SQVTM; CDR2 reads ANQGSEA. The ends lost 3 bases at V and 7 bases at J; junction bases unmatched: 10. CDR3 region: CSVEIRRLAGANEQFF. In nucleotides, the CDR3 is TGCAGCGTTGAGATAAGGAGACTAGCGGGAGCGAATGAGCAGTTCTTC.

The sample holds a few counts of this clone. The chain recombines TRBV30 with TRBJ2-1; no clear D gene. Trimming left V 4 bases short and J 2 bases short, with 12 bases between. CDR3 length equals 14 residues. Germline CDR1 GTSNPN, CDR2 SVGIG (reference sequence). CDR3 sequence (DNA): TGTGCCTGGATTGGAATAACCACCTACAATGAGCAGTTCTTC. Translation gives CAWIGITTYNEQFF.

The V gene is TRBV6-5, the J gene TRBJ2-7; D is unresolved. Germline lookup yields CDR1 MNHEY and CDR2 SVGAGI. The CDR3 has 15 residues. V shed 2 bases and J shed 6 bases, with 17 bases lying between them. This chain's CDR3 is CASSYRTDRYSEQYF. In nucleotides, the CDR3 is TGTGCCAGCAGTTACCGGACCGACCGTTATTCCGAGCAGTACTTC.

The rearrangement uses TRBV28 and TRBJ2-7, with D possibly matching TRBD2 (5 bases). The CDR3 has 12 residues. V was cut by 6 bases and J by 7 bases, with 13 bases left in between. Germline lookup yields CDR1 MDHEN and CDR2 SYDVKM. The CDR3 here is CASSRDLVEQYF. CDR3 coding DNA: TGTGCCAGCAGCCGGGATCTCGTTGAGCAGTACTTC.

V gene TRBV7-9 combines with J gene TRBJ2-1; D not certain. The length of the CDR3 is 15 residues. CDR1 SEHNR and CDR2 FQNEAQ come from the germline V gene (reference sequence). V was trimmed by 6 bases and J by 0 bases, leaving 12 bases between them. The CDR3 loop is CASRDGVSSYNEQFF. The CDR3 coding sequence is TGTGCCAGCAGGGATGGGGTTAGCTCCTACAATGAGCAGTTCTTC.

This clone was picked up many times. The CDR3 loop is CATLWGQVAFF. CDR3 nucleotide sequence: TGTGCCACCCTTTGGGGGCAGGTGGCTTTCTTT. The genes are TRBV7-9 and TRBJ1-1; possible D gene TRBD1, 6 bases. The CDR3 runs to 11 residues. Trimming pared 10 bases from V and 11 bases from J, leaving 17 bases between. The germline V gene encodes CDR1 SEHNR and CDR2 FQNEAQ (reference sequence).

The CDR3 region is CASSTGDSYEQYF. The CDR3, as DNA: TGTGCCAGTTCGACAGGGGATAGCTACGAGCAGTACTTC. The rearrangement joins TRBV9 to TRBJ2-7; TRBD1 aligns across 8 bases. Germline V gives CDR1 SGDLS, CDR2 YYNGEE. J gave up 3 bases and V 8 bases, and 7 bases lay outside the gene matches. The CDR3 covers 13 residues.

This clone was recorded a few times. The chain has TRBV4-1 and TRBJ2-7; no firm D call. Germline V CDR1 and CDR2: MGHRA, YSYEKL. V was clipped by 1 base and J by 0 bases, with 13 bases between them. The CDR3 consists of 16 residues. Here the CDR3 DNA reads TGCGCCAGCAGCCAAGGCGCGGTGAACCCCTCCTACGAGCAGTACTTC. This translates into CASSQGAVNPSYEQYF.

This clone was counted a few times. CDR3 protein: CASSQTGPQETQYF. DNA for the CDR3: TGTGCCAGCAGCCAGACCGGACCTCAAGAGACCCAGTACTTC. The V and J genes are TRBV14 and TRBJ2-5, with D unresolved. Germline V gives CDR1 SGHDN, CDR2 FVKESK. The V end was cut by 3 bases, the J end by 2 bases, with 10 bases between. This CDR3 contains 14 residues.

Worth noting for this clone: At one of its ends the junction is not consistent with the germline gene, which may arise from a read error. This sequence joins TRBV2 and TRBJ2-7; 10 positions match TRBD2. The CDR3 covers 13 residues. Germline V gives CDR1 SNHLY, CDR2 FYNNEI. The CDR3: CASSDLASGRFDF. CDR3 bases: TGTGCCAGCAGTGATCTGGCTAGCGGGAGATTTGACTTC.

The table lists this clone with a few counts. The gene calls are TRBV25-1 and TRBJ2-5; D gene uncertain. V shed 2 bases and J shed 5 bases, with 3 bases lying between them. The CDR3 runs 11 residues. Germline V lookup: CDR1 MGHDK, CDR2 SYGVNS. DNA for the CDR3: TGTGCCAGCAGTGAAGTTGAGACCCAGTACTTC. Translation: CASSEVETQYF.

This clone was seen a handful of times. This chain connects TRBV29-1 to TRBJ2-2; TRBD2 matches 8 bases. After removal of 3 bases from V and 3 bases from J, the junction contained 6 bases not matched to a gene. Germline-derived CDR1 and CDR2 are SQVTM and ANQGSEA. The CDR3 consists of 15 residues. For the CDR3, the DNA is TGCAGCGTTGAGGTAGCGGGATATCACACCGGGGAGCTGTTTTTT. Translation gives CSVEVAGYHTGELFF.